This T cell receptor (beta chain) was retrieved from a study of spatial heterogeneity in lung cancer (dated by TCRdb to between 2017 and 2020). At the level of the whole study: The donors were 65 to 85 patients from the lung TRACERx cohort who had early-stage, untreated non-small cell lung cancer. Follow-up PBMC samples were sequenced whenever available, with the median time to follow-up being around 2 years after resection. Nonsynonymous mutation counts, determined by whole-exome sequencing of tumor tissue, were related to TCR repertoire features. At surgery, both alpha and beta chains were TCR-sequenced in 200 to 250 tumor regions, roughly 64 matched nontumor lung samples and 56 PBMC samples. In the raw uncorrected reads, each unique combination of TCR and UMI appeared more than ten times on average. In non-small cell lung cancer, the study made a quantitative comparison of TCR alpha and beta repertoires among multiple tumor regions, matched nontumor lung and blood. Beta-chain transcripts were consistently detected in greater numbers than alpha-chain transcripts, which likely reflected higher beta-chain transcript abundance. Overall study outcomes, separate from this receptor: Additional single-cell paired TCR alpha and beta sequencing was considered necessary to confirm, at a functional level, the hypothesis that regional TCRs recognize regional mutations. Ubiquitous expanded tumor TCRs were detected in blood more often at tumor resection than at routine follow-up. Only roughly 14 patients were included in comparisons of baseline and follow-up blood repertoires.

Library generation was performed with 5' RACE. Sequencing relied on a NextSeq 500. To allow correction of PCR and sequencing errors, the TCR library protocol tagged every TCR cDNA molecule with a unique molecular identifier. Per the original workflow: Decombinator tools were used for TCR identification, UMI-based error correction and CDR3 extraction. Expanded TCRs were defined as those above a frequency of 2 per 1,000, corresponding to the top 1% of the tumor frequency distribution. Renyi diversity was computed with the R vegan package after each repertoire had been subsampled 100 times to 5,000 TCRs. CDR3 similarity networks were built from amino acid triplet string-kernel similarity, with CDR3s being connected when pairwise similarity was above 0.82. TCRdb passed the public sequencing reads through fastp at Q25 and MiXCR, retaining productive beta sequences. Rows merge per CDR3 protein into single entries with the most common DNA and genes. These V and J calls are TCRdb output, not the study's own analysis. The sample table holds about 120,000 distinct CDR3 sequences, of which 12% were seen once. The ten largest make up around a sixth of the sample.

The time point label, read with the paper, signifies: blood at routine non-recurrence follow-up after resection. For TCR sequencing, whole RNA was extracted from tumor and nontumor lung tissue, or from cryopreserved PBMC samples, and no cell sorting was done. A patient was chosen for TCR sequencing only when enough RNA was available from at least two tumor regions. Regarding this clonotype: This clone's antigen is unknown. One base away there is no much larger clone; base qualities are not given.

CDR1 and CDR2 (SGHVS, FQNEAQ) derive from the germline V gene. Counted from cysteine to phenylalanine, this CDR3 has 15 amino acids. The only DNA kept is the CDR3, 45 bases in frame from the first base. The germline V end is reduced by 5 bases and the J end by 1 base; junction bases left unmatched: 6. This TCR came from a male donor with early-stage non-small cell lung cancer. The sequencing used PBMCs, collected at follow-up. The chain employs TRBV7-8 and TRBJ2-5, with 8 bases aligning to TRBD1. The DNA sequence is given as TGTGCCAGCAGCCCGCAGGGGGCCGGCCAAGAGACCCAGTACTTC. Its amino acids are CASSPQGAGQETQYF.